This T cell receptor (beta chain) came from a study of T cell responses to AZD1222 COVID-19 vaccine. Whole-study findings and limits: Clonal diversity was possibly underestimated; the donors were predominantly white British and more often female. Baseline testing showed seropositivity in only six AZD1222 recipients.

The CDR3 is made up of 15 amino acids. Germline loops: CDR1 GTSNPN, CDR2 SVGIG (reference sequence). The J segment lost 7 bases and the V segment lost 2 bases, leaving 11 bases of the junction unmatched. Generated by immunoSEQ multiplex PCR, the TCRdb table keeps only in-frame clones and is missing some. The sample carries around 150,000 clones, roughly 94% recorded once. For this clone: What it recognizes is unknown.

The rearrangement uses TRBV30 and TRBJ1-2, with 9 nucleotides matching TRBD1. Here the sequenced sample was peripheral blood, taken on day 0 of AZD1222 vaccination. This clonotype was obtained from an adult in good health. The CDR3 here is CAWSLGTGSLVGYTF. CDR3 DNA sequence: TGTGCCTGGAGTTTAGGGACAGGGTCTCTCGTTGGCTACACCTTC.